This TCR beta chain originates from a study of human T cells and chemical hapten exposure. This clonotype appeared many times. One entry per CDR3 protein results from TCRdb running MiXCR on the RACE reads. In the table there are 75,000 to 90,000 distinct CDR3 sequences, 11% of which are singletons. Germline V lookup: CDR1 MNHEY, CDR2 SVGEGT. V was pared by 6 bases and J by 3 bases, with 7 bases of the junction left unmatched. The CDR3 has 16 residues. The time point is: patch test 3, about 24 weeks after DPC sensitization. Indicated treatment: therapeutic diphenylcyclopropenone sensitization with weekly scalp DPC.

The chain combines TRBV6-2 or TRBV6-3 with TRBJ2-2; the match to TRBD1 covers 10 bases. The source was whole blood, collected in connection with sensitization to the hapten diphenylcyclopropenone (DPC). The clonotype originates from a woman between 45 and 65 years old with alopecia areata. Some clones in this sample may be carry-over from other donors' samples. The chain's CDR3 is CASSPRGQGYTGELFF. CDR3 DNA: TGTGCCAGCAGCCCTCGGGGACAGGGGTACACCGGGGAGCTGTTTTTT.